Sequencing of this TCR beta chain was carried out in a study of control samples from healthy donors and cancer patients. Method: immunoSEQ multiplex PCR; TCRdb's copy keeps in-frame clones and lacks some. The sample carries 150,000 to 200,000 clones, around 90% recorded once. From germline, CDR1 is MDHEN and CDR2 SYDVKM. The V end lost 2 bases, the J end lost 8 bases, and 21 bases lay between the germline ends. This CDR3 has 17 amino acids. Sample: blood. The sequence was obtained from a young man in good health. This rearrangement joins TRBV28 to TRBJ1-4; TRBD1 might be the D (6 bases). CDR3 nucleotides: TGTGCCAGCAGTTTACCCTCGGGGGGACAAATAGGGGAAAAACTGTTTTTT. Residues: CASSLPSGGQIGEKLFF. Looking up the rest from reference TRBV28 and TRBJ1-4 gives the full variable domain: DVKVTQSSRYLVKRTGEKVFLECVQDMDHENMFWYRQDPGLGLRLIYFSYDVKMKEKGDIPEGYSVSREKKERFSLILESASTNQTSMYLCASSLPSGGQIGEKLFFGSGTQLSVL.